These 14 T cell receptor beta chains came from one sample sequenced in a study of blood T cells in healthy people across ages. Through a sample-barcoded 5' primer and a J-beta primer mix, a second PCR was run for roughly 6 to 12 cycles. One entry per CDR3 protein, called by TCRdb with MiXCR from the 5' RACE reads. The sample has 1.2 million to 1.5 million distinct CDR3 sequences, almost 60% seen once; the top ten hold over 5%. Sample: blood. These receptors came from a man between 18 and 29 years old in good health.

The chain carries TRBV7-2 and TRBJ1-5; D is ambiguous. This CDR3 has 14 amino acids. V was cut by 5 bases and J by 0 bases, with 8 bases left in between. Germline V gene lookup returns CDR1 SGHTA and CDR2 FQGNSA. CDR3 loop: CASSARGSNQPQHF. CDR3 in DNA: TGTGCCAGCAGCGCGAGAGGTAGCAATCAGCCCCAGCATTTT.

With regard to this clonotype: One junction end does not reproduce the germline sequence, and a read error may be involved. The rearrangement uses TRBV4-3 and TRBJ2-3; TRBD2 matches at 8 bases. The length of the CDR3 is 22 residues. The V gene's germline CDR1 is LGHNA and CDR2 YSLEER. This CDR3 is CASSQQTSRGGEGTWDTNTQYF. CDR3 sequence (DNA): TGCGCCAGCAGCCAACAGACTAGCCGGGGGGGAGAGGGCACGTGGGACACAAATACGCAGTATTTT.

The chain is built from TRBV7-2 and TRBJ1-5; D gene uncertain. The CDR3 has 14 amino acids. V lost 3 bases and J 7 bases, leaving 13 bases between the germline ends. Germline V gene lookup returns CDR1 SGHTA and CDR2 FQGNSA. CDR3 region: CASSFYNEEQPQHF. CDR3 DNA: TGTGCCAGCAGCTTTTACAACGAGGAACAGCCCCAGCATTTT. The variable domain in full, with the rest retrieved from reference TRBV7-2 and TRBJ1-5, is GAGVSQSPSNKVTEKGKDVELRCDPISGHTALYWYRQSLGQGLEFLIYFQGNSAPDKSGLPSDRFSAERTGGSVSTLTIQRTQQEDSAVYLCASSFYNEEQPQHFGDGTRLSIL.

The J gene is TRBJ2-2, the V gene TRBV7-2, with 8 bases that match TRBD2. Losses at the gene ends were 0 bases for V and 6 bases for J; bases not matched to a gene: 3. Germline CDR1 reads SGHTA; CDR2 reads FQGNSA. The CDR3 extends over 15 amino acids. For the CDR3, the DNA is TGTGCCAGCAGCTTAGCGGGACTAGTTTCCGGGGAGCTGTTTTTT. This sequence encodes CASSLAGLVSGELFF.

This clonotype showed up just once. The J gene is TRBJ2-3, the V gene TRBV25-1; perhaps TRBD2 as D (7 bases). This CDR3 is 16 amino acids long. CDR1 is MGHDK, CDR2 SYGVNS, per germline. Between the trimmed V and J ends, which lost 8 bases and 1 base, there was a span of 19 bases. The CDR3 is CASDSGGPSGTDTQYF. Written as DNA, the CDR3 is TGTGCCAGCGACTCCGGGGGGCCTTCTGGCACAGATACGCAGTATTTT.

The chain is built from TRBV20-1 and TRBJ2-1; a weak D match, TRBD1 (6 bases). Trimming left V 1 base short and J 8 bases short, with 15 bases between. The CDR3 runs 14 residues. Germline lookup yields CDR1 DFQATT and CDR2 SNEGSKA (reference sequence). The CDR3 loop is CSARAFGTPDEQFF. For the CDR3, the DNA is TGCAGTGCTAGAGCCTTCGGGACACCGGATGAGCAGTTCTTC.

The V call is TRBV20-1, the J call TRBJ2-7; tentative D call: TRBD2 (6 bases). The germline V and J ends were trimmed by 6 bases and 1 base, with 16 bases remaining between them. There are 14 residues in the CDR3. Germline values: CDR1 DFQATT, CDR2 SNEGSKA (reference sequence). The CDR3 sequence is CSASGLKVSYEQYF. The DNA for the CDR3 is TGCAGTGCATCGGGACTCAAGGTATCCTACGAGCAGTACTTC.

On this clonotype itself: At one end the junction does not follow the germline gene, possibly because of a read error. The chain uses TRBV27 and TRBJ2-5; no definite D call. The J call may be mistaken, given a closer DNA end match to TRBJ2-7. CDR3 length: 14 residues. Germline assignment: CDR1 MNHEY and CDR2 SMNVEV (reference sequence). The CDR3 region is CASSSPTSSHEQYF. The CDR3 DNA is TGTGCCAGCAGTTCCCCGACCAGCTCCCACGAGCAGTACTTC.

The rearrangement joins TRBV20-1 to TRBJ2-3, with D unresolved. The CDR3 is 17 amino acids. Germline loops: CDR1 DFQATT, CDR2 SNEGSKA (reference sequence). V was shortened by 0 bases and J by 0 bases, with 16 bases between the two germline ends. Here the CDR3 reads CSARDPVRVASTDTQYF. CDR3 sequence (DNA): TGCAGTGCTAGAGATCCTGTACGGGTAGCCAGCACAGATACGCAGTATTTT.

As to this clonotype: A junction boundary mismatches the germline segment, possibly from a read error. This chain connects TRBV9 to TRBJ2-7; 10 bases line up with TRBD1. The germline CDR1 and CDR2 sequences are SGDLS and YYNGEE. This CDR3 has 15 amino acids. CDR3 nucleotide sequence: TGTGTCAGCAGCCCCGGACAGGGGGTGTCCTACGAGCAGTACTTC. This translates into CVSSPGQGVSYEQYF.

The rearrangement joins TRBV20-1 to TRBJ1-1; 8 bases map to TRBD1. From germline, CDR1 is DFQATT and CDR2 SNEGSKA (reference sequence). CDR3 size: 15 residues. With V trimmed by 6 bases and J by 4 bases, 13 bases remained unmatched. The CDR3 reads CSAKDREYLATEAFF. The CDR3 DNA follows: TGCAGTGCCAAGGACAGGGAGTATCTGGCCACTGAAGCTTTCTTT.

V is TRBV20-1 and J is TRBJ2-7; D uncertain. The germline CDR1 and CDR2 sequences are DFQATT and SNEGSKA (reference sequence). Deletions cut 2 bases from V and 6 bases from J, with 20 bases between. CDR3 size: 15 residues. CDR3 loop: CSARHWTDVVSEQYF. DNA of the CDR3: TGCAGTGCTAGACATTGGACGGATGTAGTGAGCGAGCAGTACTTC.

This chain uses TRBV4-2 with TRBJ2-7, with D maybe TRBD2 (6 bases). The ends were cut back, 1 base at V and 7 bases at J, with 20 bases in the middle. CDR1 is LGHNA and CDR2 is YNFKEQ in the germline V gene. This CDR3 is 16 amino acids long. CDR3 DNA: TGTGCCAGCAGCCAAGGTAGCGGAGCAAAATACAATGAGCAGTACTTC. The encoded protein is CASSQGSGAKYNEQYF.

This chain joins TRBV15 and TRBJ2-1; 11 bases map to TRBD2. Germline assignment: CDR1 LNHNV and CDR2 YYDKDF (reference sequence). The CDR3 consists of 15 residues. The V and J ends lost 6 bases and 8 bases, in that order; junction bases with no gene match: 9. The CDR3 bases are TGTGCCACCAGAGAAATAGCGGGAGGGCCCGATGAGCAGTTCTTC. Residues: CATREIAGGPDEQFF.